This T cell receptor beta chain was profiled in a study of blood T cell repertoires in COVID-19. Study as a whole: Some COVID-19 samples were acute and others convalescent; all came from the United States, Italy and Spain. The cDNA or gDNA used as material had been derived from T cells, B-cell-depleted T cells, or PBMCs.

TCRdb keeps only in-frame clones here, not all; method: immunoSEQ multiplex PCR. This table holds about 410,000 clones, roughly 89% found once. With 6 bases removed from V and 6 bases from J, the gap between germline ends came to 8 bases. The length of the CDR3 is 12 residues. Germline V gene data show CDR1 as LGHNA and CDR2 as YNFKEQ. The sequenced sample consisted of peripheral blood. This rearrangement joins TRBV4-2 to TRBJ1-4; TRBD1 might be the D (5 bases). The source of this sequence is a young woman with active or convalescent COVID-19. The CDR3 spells CASSRGDEKLFF. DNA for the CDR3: TGTGCCAGCAGTCGGGGGGATGAAAAACTGTTTTTT.